The rows below give T cell receptor beta chains drawn from one sample of a study of tumor-infiltrating lymphocytes in localized non-small cell lung cancer. Profiled with immunoSEQ multiplex PCR; TCRdb holds only in-frame clones, not every one. Among 2,500 to 3,500 clones, roughly 55% were seen once, and the ten largest hold 21%. Specimen: uninvolved lung tissue not adjacent to the tumor. These receptors came from a human donor with non-small cell lung cancer. Both conserved end residues are part of each CDR3. D genes are given only for firm matches. Clone size is not always given. Where it is, it says once, few, many or a class for expanded clones.

TRBJ1-4,TRBV7-2,-,TRBD1,15,TGTGCCAGCAGCTTTCTAGGGACAGGGAATGAAAAACTGTTTTTT,CASSFLGTGNEKLFF
TRBJ2-1,TRBV5-5,few,-,13,TGTGCCAGCACCCGTCAGGAATACAATGAGCAGTTCTTC,CASTRQEYNEQFF
TRBJ2-2,TRBV19,few,-,13,TGTGCCAGTAGTATGGATTGGGGCGGGGAGCTGTTTTTT,CASSMDWGGELFF
TRBJ1-1,TRBV2,few,-,11,TGTGCCAGCAGTGATTGGGCTACAGCTTTCTTT,CASSDWATAFF
TRBJ2-1,TRBV4-3,few,-,13,TGCGCCAGCAGCCAAGAAAGATTGAGGGAGCAGTTCTTC,CASSQERLREQFF
TRBJ2-7,TRBV30,-,-,15,TGTGCCTGGAGTGTAGAGACTGTCTTCGCCTACGAGCAGTACTTC,CAWSVETVFAYEQYF
TRBJ2-5,TRBV27,-,-,13,TGTGCCAGCAGGACCGGGGACCAAGAGACCCAGTACTTC,CASRTGDQETQYF
TRBJ1-5,TRBV30,-,-,15,TGTGCCTGGAGGGGGGGCTCCGGGGGCAATCAGCCCCAGCATTTT,CAWRGGSGGNQPQHF
TRBJ2-3,TRBV27,-,-,11,TGTGCCAGCAGTTTAGGGAGTACGCAGTATTTT,CASSLGSTQYF
TRBJ2-3,TRBV7-2,-,-,13,TGTGCCAGCAGCCGGGACCACACAGATACGCAGTATTTT,CASSRDHTDTQYF
TRBJ2-5,TRBV2,-,TRBD1,17,TGTGCCAGCAGTGGAACGGGACAGGGGGCGGCGGGAGAGACCCAGTACTTC,CASSGTGQGAAGETQYF
TRBJ1-2,TRBV5-4,-,-,13,TGTGCCAGCAGCTTGGAGGGGCGCTGGGGCTACACCTTC,CASSLEGRWGYTF
TRBJ2-7,TRBV5-4,-,-,17,TGTGCCAGCAGCGCCTCAGGTATCGGGAGTCGTATCTACGAGCAGTACTTC,CASSASGIGSRIYEQYF
TRBJ2-3,TRBV11-3,-,-,13,TGTGCCAGCAGCTTACTCCTCGGGGATACGCAGTATTTT,CASSLLLGDTQYF
TRBJ2-2,TRBV5-1,-,TRBD2,14,TGCGCCAGCAGCCCGGGGGGGATCACCGGGGAGCTGTTTTTT,CASSPGGITGELFF
TRBJ2-7,TRBV11-2,few,-,14,TGTGCCAGCAGCTTATTCCCAGGCACCTACGAGCAGTACTTC,CASSLFPGTYEQYF
TRBJ1-3,TRBV30,-,TRBD1,15,TGTGCCTGGAGTCGGGACAGTGGGGCTGGAAACACCATATATTTT,CAWSRDSGAGNTIYF
TRBJ1-1,TRBV29-1,few,-,12,TGCAGCGTTGTTCAAGGGAACACTGAAGCTTTCTTT,CSVVQGNTEAFF
TRBJ2-2,TRBV10-1,-,-,13,TGCGCCAGCCTCGACAGTAACACCGGGGAGCTGTTTTTT,CASLDSNTGELFF
TRBJ1-1,TRBV25-1,few,-,14,TGTGCCAGCAGTGAACACGGGAGCTACACTGAAGCTTTCTTT,CASSEHGSYTEAFF
TRBJ1-2,TRBV7-2,few,-,13,TGTGCCAGCAGCTTAGGGACAGACTATGGCTACACCTTC,CASSLGTDYGYTF
TRBJ2-3,TRBV7-2,-,-,16,TGTGCCAGCAGCACCCGTCTAGAAATCCCACAGGATACGCAGTATTTT,CASSTRLEIPQDTQYF
TRBJ1-2,TRBV19,few,-,14,TGTGCCAGTAGTATCACATCCTCTAACTATGGCTACACCTTC,CASSITSSNYGYTF
TRBJ2-3,TRBV7-6,-,TRBD1,16,TGTGCCAGCAGCTTAGTGGGGGGCAGGGGGCCAGATACGCAGTATTTT,CASSLVGGRGPDTQYF
TRBJ2-7,TRBV5-1,-,-,15,TGCGCCAGCAGCCTAAACCTTGGCCACATCTACGAGCAGTACTTC,CASSLNLGHIYEQYF
TRBJ2-2,TRBV6-1,few,-,13,TGTGCCAGCAGATTTGGTAATAACGGGGAGCTGTTTTTT,CASRFGNNGELFF